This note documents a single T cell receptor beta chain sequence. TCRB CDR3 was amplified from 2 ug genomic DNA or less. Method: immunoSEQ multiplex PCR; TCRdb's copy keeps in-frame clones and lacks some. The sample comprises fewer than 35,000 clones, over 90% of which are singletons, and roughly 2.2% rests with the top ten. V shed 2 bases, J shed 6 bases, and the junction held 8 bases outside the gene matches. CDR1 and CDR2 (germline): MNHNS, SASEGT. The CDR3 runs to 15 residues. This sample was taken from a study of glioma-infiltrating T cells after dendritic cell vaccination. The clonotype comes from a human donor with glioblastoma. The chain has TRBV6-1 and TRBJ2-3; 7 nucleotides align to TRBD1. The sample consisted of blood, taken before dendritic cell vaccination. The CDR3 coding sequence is TGTGCCAGCAGTGAAAGAAGGGGGCGCAGGGATACGCAGTATTTT. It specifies CASSERRGRRDTQYF.